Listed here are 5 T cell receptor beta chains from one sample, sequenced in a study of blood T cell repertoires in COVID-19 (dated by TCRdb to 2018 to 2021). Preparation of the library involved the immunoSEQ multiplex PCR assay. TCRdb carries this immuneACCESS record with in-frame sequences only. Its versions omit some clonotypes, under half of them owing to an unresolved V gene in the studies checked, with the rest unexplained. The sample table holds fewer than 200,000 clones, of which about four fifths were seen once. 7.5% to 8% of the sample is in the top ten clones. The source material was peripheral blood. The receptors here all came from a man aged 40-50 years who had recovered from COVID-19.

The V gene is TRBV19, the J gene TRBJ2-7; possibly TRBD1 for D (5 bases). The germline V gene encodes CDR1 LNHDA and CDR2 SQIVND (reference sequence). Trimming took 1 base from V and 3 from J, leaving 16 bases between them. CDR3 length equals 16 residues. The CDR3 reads CASSIAQGEVGYEQYF. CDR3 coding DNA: TGTGCCAGTAGTATAGCCCAGGGTGAAGTGGGCTACGAGCAGTACTTC.

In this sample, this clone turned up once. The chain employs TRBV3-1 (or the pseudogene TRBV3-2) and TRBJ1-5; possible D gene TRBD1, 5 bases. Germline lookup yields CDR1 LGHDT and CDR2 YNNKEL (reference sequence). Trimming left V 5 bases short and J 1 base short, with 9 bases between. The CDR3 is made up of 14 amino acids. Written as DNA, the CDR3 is TGTGCCAGCAGCGTGGACATGAGCAATCAGCCCCAGCATTTT. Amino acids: CASSVDMSNQPQHF.

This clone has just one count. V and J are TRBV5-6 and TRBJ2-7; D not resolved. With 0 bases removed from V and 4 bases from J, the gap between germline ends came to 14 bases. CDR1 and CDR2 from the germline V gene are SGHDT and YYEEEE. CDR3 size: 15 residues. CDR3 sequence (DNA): TGTGCCAGCAGCTTGGTGGAGTCCCGGATTTACGAGCAGTACTTC. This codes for CASSLVESRIYEQYF.

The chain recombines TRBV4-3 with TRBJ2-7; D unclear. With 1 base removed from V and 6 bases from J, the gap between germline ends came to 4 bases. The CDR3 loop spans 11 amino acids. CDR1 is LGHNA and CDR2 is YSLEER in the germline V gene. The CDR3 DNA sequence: TGCGCCAGCAGCCAAGGGCTCGAGCAGTACTTC. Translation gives CASSQGLEQYF.

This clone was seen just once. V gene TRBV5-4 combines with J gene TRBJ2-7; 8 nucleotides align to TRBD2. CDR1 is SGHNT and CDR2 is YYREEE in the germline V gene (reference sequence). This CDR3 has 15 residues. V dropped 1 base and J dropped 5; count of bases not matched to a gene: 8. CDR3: CASSLSSGRRNEQYF. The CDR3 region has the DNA TGTGCCAGCAGCTTGTCGAGCGGGAGAAGGAACGAGCAGTACTTC. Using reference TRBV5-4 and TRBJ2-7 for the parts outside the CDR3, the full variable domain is ETGVTQSPTHLIKTRGQQVTLRCSSQSGHNTVSWYQQALGQGPQFIFQYYREEENGRGNFPPRFSGLQFPNYSSELNVNALELDDSALYLCASSLSSGRRNEQYFGPGTRLTVT.